Presented here are 6 T cell receptor beta chains from one specimen sequenced in a study of blood T cell repertoires in COVID-19. Using immunoSEQ multiplex PCR, the repertoire was profiled, and TCRdb retains in-frame clones only, with some absent. The sample consists of some 64,000 clones, about 66% of them appearing once. The sequenced sample was PBMCs or T cells enriched from blood (not recorded which). Receptors were obtained from a woman aged 60-75 years who had been exposed to COVID-19.

This clone was seen only a few times. The V call is TRBV19, the J call TRBJ1-5; D unclear. CDR1 is LNHDA and CDR2 is SQIVND in the germline V gene (reference sequence). The CDR3 runs to 14 residues. Trimming left V 0 bases short and J 6 bases short, with 9 bases between. The CDR3 reads CASSIEVRGQPQHF. Here the CDR3 DNA reads TGTGCCAGTAGTATAGAGGTGCGGGGTCAGCCCCAGCATTTT.

This chain connects TRBV15 to TRBJ1-2; D perhaps matches TRBD1 (6 bases). V was pared by 4 bases and J by 5 bases, with 14 bases between. CDR3 length: 14 residues. CDR1 is LNHNV, CDR2 YYDKDF, per germline (reference sequence). This CDR3 is CATSKQGTIYGYTF. Written as DNA, the CDR3 is TGTGCCACCAGCAAGCAGGGGACAATATATGGCTACACCTTC.

This clone was recorded once. The V gene is TRBV19, the J gene TRBJ1-5, with D perhaps TRBD1 (6 bases). With 8 bases removed from V and 0 bases from J, the gap between germline ends came to 17 bases. Germline CDR1 and CDR2: LNHDA and SQIVND (reference sequence). This CDR3 is built from 16 residues. The CDR3 spells CASRQAAMYSNQPQHF. The CDR3 bases are TGTGCCAGTCGACAGGCGGCTATGTATAGCAATCAGCCCCAGCATTTT.

This chain joins TRBV7-2 and TRBJ2-1, with a possible D match to TRBD2 (5 bases). Trimming removed 2 bases at V and 4 bases at J, with 6 bases between. In germline, CDR1 is SGHTA, CDR2 FQGNSA. The length of the CDR3 is 13 residues. CDR3: CASSLKRYNEQFF. CDR3 DNA: TGTGCCAGCAGCTTAAAGCGGTACAATGAGCAGTTCTTC.

The chain uses TRBV18 and TRBJ2-1; TRBD1 agrees at 10 bases. From germline, CDR1 is KGHSH and CDR2 LQKENI. Trimming at V came to 3 bases and at J to 9 bases, leaving 5 bases not matched to a gene. CDR3 length: 14 residues. In nucleotides, the CDR3 is TGTGCCAGCTCACCGGGACAGGGGCAGGGTGAGCAGTTCTTC. This codes for CASSPGQGQGEQFF.

The CDR3 DNA reads as TGCGCCAGCAGTCATAAAGGAGTCGCTTTCTTT. It encodes CASSHKGVAFF. V and J are TRBV23-1 and TRBJ1-1; D gene ambiguous. TRBV23-1 falls under the ORF class, with uncertain function. The CDR3 contains 11 residues. V lost 3 bases and J lost 11, with 10 bases in between.